These 18 T cell receptor beta chains share one sample of origin, sequenced in a study of T-cell memory formation after mild COVID-19. In TCRdb, the 5' RACE reads were re-called with MiXCR into one record per CDR3 protein. The sample consists of about half a million distinct CDR3 sequences, roughly 18% of them appearing once. The specimen sequenced was PBMCs or a T cell subset sorted from them (not recorded which). These receptors all come from an adult woman who had mild COVID-19 (a few samples of this study predate the infection). Cell type and time point are not known.

This clonotype was observed once. V is TRBV6-1 and J is TRBJ1-1, with D possibly being TRBD1 (5 bases). Germline CDR1 is MNHNS and CDR2 is SASEGT. The CDR3 spans 17 residues. V gave up 5 bases and J gave up 5 bases, with 24 bases separating them. CDR3 loop: CASSQIPQGLGGTEAFF. DNA of the CDR3: TGTGCCAGCAGTCAAATACCCCAAGGCCTCGGGGGGACTGAAGCTTTCTTT.

The chain is built from TRBV7-2 and TRBJ2-5, with a possible D match to TRBD2 (6 bases). V lost 1 base and J lost 6, with 12 bases in between. This CDR3 is 14 amino acids long. Germline values: CDR1 SGHTA, CDR2 FQGNSA. The CDR3 sequence is CASSLGLAMQTQYF. CDR3 DNA: TGTGCCAGCAGCTTAGGCCTAGCGATGCAGACCCAGTACTTC.

This clonotype was found a few times. The genes are TRBV11-2 and TRBJ2-1; 10 nucleotides align to TRBD1. Germline loops: CDR1 SGHAT, CDR2 FQNNGV. The CDR3 consists of 16 residues. The junction had 7 bases not matched to a gene; V was cut back by 1 base and J by 7 bases. The CDR3 is CASSLATGGAINEQFF. CDR3 nucleotide sequence: TGTGCCAGCAGCTTAGCGACAGGGGGCGCAATTAATGAGCAGTTCTTC.

The J gene is TRBJ2-7, the V gene TRBV19; 8 positions agree with TRBD2. Germline CDR1 is LNHDA and CDR2 is SQIVND (reference sequence). The CDR3 covers 15 residues. J lost 4 bases, V lost 4 bases, and 9 bases had no gene match. This CDR3 is CASSTPAGGPYEQYF. In nucleotides, the CDR3 is TGTGCCAGTAGTACTCCCGCGGGGGGTCCTTACGAGCAGTACTTC.

This chain joins TRBV7-6 and TRBJ2-4; possibly TRBD1 for D (5 bases). Germline V gene sequence: CDR1 SGHVS, CDR2 FNYEAQ. The CDR3 covers 13 residues. Trimming left V 3 bases short and J 9 bases short, with 12 bases between. CDR3 protein: CASSFGHPGIQYF. The CDR3 DNA follows: TGTGCCAGCAGCTTCGGACATCCCGGCATTCAGTACTTC. The full variable domain, completed using reference TRBV7-6 and TRBJ2-4, is GAGVSQSPRYKVTKRGQDVALRCDPISGHVSLYWYRQALGQGPEFLTYFNYEAQQDKSGLPNDRFSAERPEGSISTLTIQRTEQRDSAMYRCASSFGHPGIQYFGAGTRLSVL.

The V gene is TRBV5-1, the J gene TRBJ1-1; TRBD1 aligns across 8 bases. Germline V lookup: CDR1 SGHRS, CDR2 YFSETQ. The CDR3 loop spans 16 amino acids. The V gene end was trimmed by 0 bases and the J gene end by 1 base; junction bases not matched to a gene: 5. CDR3 residues: CASSLGQGLGNTEAFF. CDR3 coding DNA: TGCGCCAGCAGCTTGGGACAGGGGTTAGGGAACACTGAAGCTTTCTTT.

This clonotype turned up a few times. J is TRBJ2-7 and V is TRBV6-5; D not certain. V shed 1 base and J shed 5 bases, with 12 bases lying between them. Per the germline V gene, CDR1 is MNHEY and CDR2 is SVGAGI. The CDR3 extends over 14 amino acids. The CDR3 here is CASSYLANIHEQYF. The CDR3 DNA sequence: TGTGCCAGCAGTTACTTGGCGAATATCCACGAGCAGTACTTC.

The CDR3 here is CASSSSGRAAGELFF. The CDR3 region has the DNA TGTGCCAGCAGTTCCAGCGGGAGGGCCGCCGGGGAGCTGTTTTTT. The chain carries TRBV12-3 or TRBV12-4 and TRBJ2-2; 10 positions match TRBD2. V shed 4 bases and J 6 bases; nucleotides not matched to a gene: 5. There are 15 residues in the CDR3.

This CDR3 reads CASSYTDRETQYF. The CDR3 DNA sequence: TGTGCCAGCAGTTACACGGACAGAGAGACCCAGTACTTC. The rearrangement uses TRBV6-2 or TRBV6-3 and TRBJ2-5; TRBD1 is a possible D gene (6 bases). From germline, CDR1 is MNHEY and CDR2 SVGEGT. The germline V and J ends were trimmed by 2 bases and 4 bases, with 8 bases remaining between them. The CDR3 is 13 residues long.

The chain joins TRBV20-1 to TRBJ2-1; 10 nucleotides line up with TRBD2. Looked up from germline, CDR1 is DFQATT and CDR2 is SNEGSKA (reference sequence). The CDR3 has 15 residues. J was trimmed by 4 bases and V by 6 bases; bases with no gene match: 9. CDR3 residues: CSAQTGTSAYNEQFF. The CDR3 nucleotides read TGCAGTGCCCAGACTGGGACTAGCGCGTACAATGAGCAGTTCTTC.

The rearrangement joins TRBV6-2 or TRBV6-3 to TRBJ2-7; TRBD1 might be the D (6 bases). The V end was cut by 7 bases, the J end by 0 bases, with 22 bases between. CDR1 and CDR2 from the germline V gene are MNHEY and SVGEGT. The CDR3 totals 17 residues. The chain's CDR3 is CASTPAPRTASSYEQYF. The DNA for the CDR3 is TGTGCCAGCACTCCAGCCCCCCGGACAGCGAGCTCCTACGAGCAGTACTTC.

The CDR3 loop reads CSAGQGYNSPLHF. CDR3 DNA: TGCAGCGCTGGACAGGGCTATAATTCACCCCTCCACTTT. The chain joins TRBV29-1 to TRBJ1-6; 8 bases line up with TRBD1. With V trimmed by 7 bases and J by 3 bases, 2 bases remained unmatched. The CDR3 extends over 13 amino acids. Germline V CDR1 and CDR2: SQVTM, ANQGSEA.

This clonotype was seen many times. The rearrangement uses TRBV11-2 and TRBJ1-1; D is undetermined. The ends were cut back, 2 bases at V and 3 bases at J, with 10 bases in the middle. Germline loops: CDR1 SGHAT, CDR2 FQNNGV. This CDR3 has 14 amino acids. The CDR3 DNA sequence: TGTGCCAGCAGCTTATACGAAATCCACACTGAAGCTTTCTTT. It specifies CASSLYEIHTEAFF.

The chain employs TRBV27 and TRBJ2-5; no definite D call. V lost 2 bases, J lost 3 bases, and 10 bases lay in between. The CDR3 has 14 amino acids. Germline V gene data show CDR1 as MNHEY and CDR2 as SMNVEV (reference sequence). CDR3 coding DNA: TGTGCCAGCAGTTTAAACGGCCCCGAAGAGACCCAGTACTTC. It encodes CASSLNGPEETQYF.

V gene TRBV10-2 combines with J gene TRBJ2-1; 7 positions agree with TRBD1. The CDR3 length is 14 residues. Trimming at V came to 6 bases and at J to 4 bases, leaving 6 bases not matched to a gene. Germline CDR1 reads WSHSY; CDR2 reads SAAADI. The CDR3 nucleotides read TGCGCCAGCAGCCAGGGACAGCATTACAATGAGCAGTTCTTC. It encodes CASSQGQHYNEQFF.

The chain combines TRBV5-1 with TRBJ1-5; 10 nucleotides match TRBD1. Germline CDR1 and CDR2: SGHRS and YFSETQ. CDR3 size: 15 residues. The trim removed 4 bases at V and 3 bases at J, leaving 4 bases unmatched. The CDR3 DNA is TGCGCCAGCAGCCTGACAGGGGGCTACAATCAGCCCCAGCATTTT. Translating it yields CASSLTGGYNQPQHF.

A few counts support this clonotype. The chain employs TRBV29-1 and TRBJ2-7, with a weak D call TRBD1 (6 bases). This CDR3 spans 14 amino acids. The germline gives CDR1 SQVTM, CDR2 ANQGSEA. Trimming removed 6 bases at V and 4 bases at J, with 19 bases between. CDR3 residues: CSVAKSPGVYEQYF. The CDR3 bases are TGCAGCGTCGCAAAGAGTCCAGGGGTTTACGAGCAGTACTTC.

This clonotype was detected a few times. The genes are TRBV12-3 or TRBV12-4 and TRBJ2-1; 7 bases are a match to TRBD2. Trimming removed 6 bases from V and 9 bases from J; junction bases left unmatched: 14. The CDR3 contains 15 residues. For the CDR3, the DNA is TGTGCCAGCAGCCCGGGACTACCCGGCGTTAGTGAGCAGTTCTTC. Translating it yields CASSPGLPGVSEQFF.